One sample yielded the 14 T cell receptor beta chains listed below, sequenced in a study of graft-versus-host responses after intestinal transplantation. Their antigen targets remain unknown. Libraries were prepared by immunoSEQ multiplex PCR; TCRdb keeps only in-frame clonotypes and omits some of them. The table records some 130,000 clones, 85% to 95% of them present only once. The sequencing used unstimulated CD8+ T cells sorted from spleen or lymph node cells, collected before intestinal transplant. The origin of the receptors is a human donor who received an intestinal transplant.

This chain joins TRBV4-1 and TRBJ2-1; 8 bases match TRBD1. The length of the CDR3 is 16 residues. V lost 4 bases, J lost 8 bases, and 13 bases stayed unmatched. In germline, CDR1 is MGHRA, CDR2 YSYEKL. CDR3 in amino acids: CASSPRQGLGGHEQFF. Here the CDR3 DNA reads TGCGCCAGCAGCCCCAGACAGGGGTTGGGAGGACATGAGCAGTTCTTC.

The rearrangement joins TRBV11-2 to TRBJ2-7, with a possible D match to TRBD1 (5 bases). From germline, CDR1 is SGHAT and CDR2 FQNNGV. This CDR3 has 12 amino acids. V was clipped by 3 bases and J by 4 bases, with 7 bases between them. In DNA, the CDR3 is TGTGCCAGCAGCTTGGACACTTACGAGCAGTACTTC. Translation: CASSLDTYEQYF.

This chain connects TRBV9 to TRBJ1-2; no firm D call. The CDR3 has 15 residues. The V gene's germline CDR1 is SGDLS and CDR2 YYNGEE. Trimming pared 4 bases from V and 7 bases from J, leaving 20 bases between. The CDR3 region is CASSPSQLREGGYTF. The CDR3 nucleotides are TGTGCCAGCAGCCCCTCCCAGTTAAGGGAGGGTGGCTACACCTTC. Combining the CDR3 with reference TRBV9 and TRBJ1-2 gives the whole variable domain DSGVTQTPKHLITATGQRVTLRCSPRSGDLSVYWYQQSLDQGLQFLIQYYNGEERAKGNILERFSAQQFPDLHSELNLSSLELGDSALYFCASSPSQLREGGYTFGSGTRLTVV.

The chain employs TRBV5-1 and TRBJ1-1; D is perhaps TRBD1 (5 bases). The CDR3 length is 14 residues. V was shortened by 2 bases and J by 5 bases, with 13 bases between the two germline ends. Germline V gene lookup returns CDR1 SGHRS and CDR2 YFSETQ. The CDR3 loop reads CASSFTGGGTEAFF. Written as DNA, the CDR3 is TGCGCCAGCAGCTTTACAGGAGGAGGTACTGAAGCTTTCTTT.

The chain joins TRBV5-4 to TRBJ2-2; a possible D gene is TRBD2 (5 bases). The V end lost 2 bases, the J end lost 1 base, and 6 bases lay between the germline ends. Germline CDR1 reads SGHNT; CDR2 reads YYREEE (reference sequence). The CDR3 has 14 amino acids. The CDR3 here is CASSFGENTGELFF. As DNA, the CDR3 is TGTGCCAGCAGCTTCGGGGAGAACACCGGGGAGCTGTTTTTT.

This rearrangement joins TRBV30 to TRBJ1-4, with 7 bases fitting TRBD1. Germline loops: CDR1 GTSNPN, CDR2 SVGIG (reference sequence). Germline trimming cut 4 bases from V and 6 bases from J; bases unmatched to any gene: 14. This CDR3 spans 16 amino acids. The CDR3 DNA sequence: TGTGCCTGGATCCCCTCCGGGACAGTGGTCGATGAAAAACTGTTTTTT. This translates into CAWIPSGTVVDEKLFF.

This chain uses TRBV6-5 with TRBJ1-5; the D is unclear. Germline V gene lookup returns CDR1 MNHEY and CDR2 SVGAGI. The CDR3 runs 14 residues. V lost 4 bases, J lost 5 bases, and 12 bases lay in between. The CDR3 protein is CASSLTGGYQPQHF. The CDR3 DNA sequence: TGTGCCAGCAGTTTAACGGGCGGCTATCAGCCCCAGCATTTT.

J is TRBJ2-3 and V is TRBV27, with no clear D. Trimming removed 0 bases from V and 4 bases from J, with 11 bases in between. CDR1 MNHEY and CDR2 SMNVEV come from the germline V gene (reference sequence). The CDR3 consists of 15 residues. The CDR3 coding sequence is TGTGCCAGCAGTTTATCCGAGGTAGCCGCAGATACGCAGTATTTT. Translation gives CASSLSEVAADTQYF.

The rearrangement joins TRBV9 to TRBJ2-3, with D perhaps assigned TRBD1 or TRBD2 (6 bases each). Trimming left V 3 bases short and J 4 bases short, with 15 bases between. The CDR3 has 15 amino acids. The germline V gene encodes CDR1 SGDLS and CDR2 YYNGEE. CDR3: CASSEPGGPPDTQYF. For the CDR3, the DNA is TGTGCCAGCAGCGAACCCGGGGGCCCCCCAGATACGCAGTATTTT.

V gene TRBV7-8 combines with J gene TRBJ1-1; D not resolved. CDR1 and CDR2 (germline): SGHVS, FQNEAQ. This CDR3 spans 14 amino acids. V shed 1 base and J shed 1 base, with 7 bases lying between them. In DNA form, the CDR3 reads TGTGCCAGCAGCTTAGGTCTTTCGAACACTGAAGCTTTCTTT. Protein product: CASSLGLSNTEAFF.

The J gene is TRBJ1-2, the V gene TRBV28; 8 bases align to TRBD1. Germline CDR1 is MDHEN and CDR2 is SYDVKM. V was pared by 3 bases and J by 4 bases, with 4 bases of the junction left unmatched. The CDR3 sequence is 14 residues long. The CDR3, as DNA: TGTGCCAGCAGTTTCAGGGGGCGTAGCTATGGCTACACCTTC. Protein sequence: CASSFRGRSYGYTF.

The rearrangement links TRBV29-1 to TRBJ2-1; TRBD1 is a possible D gene (6 bases). Trimming removed 2 bases from V and 2 bases from J, with 10 bases in between. Per germline, CDR1 SQVTM and CDR2 ANQGSEA. The CDR3 totals 14 residues. The CDR3 DNA reads as TGCAGCGTTGAAAGTGGGGACACCTACAATGAGCAGTTCTTC. This encodes CSVESGDTYNEQFF.

The chain uses TRBV29-1 and TRBJ2-1; D is unresolved. There are 10 residues in the CDR3. Trimming shortened V by 7 bases and J by 9 bases, and 10 bases separated the two germline ends. CDR1 and CDR2 (germline): SQVTM, ANQGSEA. In DNA form, the CDR3 reads TGCAGCGGTTTAGGGATTGAGCAGTTCTTC. This encodes CSGLGIEQFF.

DNA for the CDR3: TGCAGTGCTAGACGATTGGGTCAGTACTTC. It codes for CSARRLGQYF. This chain connects TRBV20-1 to TRBJ2-4; D call uncertain. Trimming cost V 2 bases and J 12 bases, with 8 bases left between them. Germline V CDR1 and CDR2: DFQATT, SNEGSKA (reference sequence). This CDR3 has 10 amino acids.